Shown below are 21 T cell receptor beta chains from a single sample sequenced in a study of T-cell memory formation after mild COVID-19. TCRdb ran MiXCR on the 5' RACE reads and lists one entry per CDR3 protein. This sample has over 60,000 distinct CDR3 sequences, with 16% found just once. Sequencing used PBMCs or a T cell subset sorted from them (not recorded which). All receptors come from an adult woman who had mild COVID-19 (a few samples of this study predate the infection). Cell type and time point are not known.

This clonotype came up a few times. A read error may produce the germline difference seen at one junction end. This chain uses TRBV7-6 with TRBJ2-1; tentative D call: TRBD1 (5 bases). CDR3 length equals 19 residues. CDR1 and CDR2 (germline): SGHVS, FNYEAQ. In DNA form, the CDR3 reads TGTGCCAGCAGCTTAGGGGGTCAAGGGGTCCAACTTTCCTTCAATGAGCAGTTCTTC. Translating it yields CASSLGGQGVQLSFNEQFF.

This clonotype occurred a few times. The chain couples TRBV19 to TRBJ2-1, with 7 bases matching TRBD1. The CDR3 is made up of 16 amino acids. Germline CDR1 is LNHDA and CDR2 is SQIVND (reference sequence). The trim removed 1 base at V and 3 bases at J, leaving 6 bases unmatched. For the CDR3, the DNA is TGTGCCAGTAGTATAGCCAAGGGACAGATCTACAATGAGCAGTTCTTC. It translates to CASSIAKGQIYNEQFF. The entire variable domain, with the rest obtained from reference TRBV19 and TRBJ2-1, is as follows: DGGITQSPKYLFRKEGQNVTLSCEQNLNHDAMYWYRQDPGQGLRLIYYSQIVNDFQKGDIAEGYSVSREKKESFPLTVTSAQKNPTAFYLCASSIAKGQIYNEQFFGPGTRLTVL.

J is TRBJ1-1 and V is TRBV5-1, with 9 positions matching TRBD1. In germline, CDR1 is SGHRS, CDR2 YFSETQ. V shed 2 bases and J 3 bases; nucleotides not matched to a gene: 2. CDR3 size: 14 residues. The CDR3 DNA sequence: TGCGCCAGCAGCTTCCGGACAGGGGACACTGAAGCTTTCTTT. This sequence encodes CASSFRTGDTEAFF.

The chain uses TRBV7-9 and TRBJ1-1; 10 nucleotides line up with TRBD1. The CDR3 spans 12 residues. Unmatched junction bases numbered 1, after V lost 5 bases and J lost 7 bases. The germline gives CDR1 SEHNR, CDR2 FQNEAQ (reference sequence). The CDR3 region is CASSGDRGEAFF. CDR3 coding DNA: TGTGCCAGCAGCGGGGACAGGGGTGAAGCTTTCTTT.

This clonotype was seen a few times. This chain links TRBV9 with TRBJ2-7, with D tentatively TRBD1 (6 bases). Trimming removed 4 bases at V and 9 bases at J, with 17 bases between. Germline values: CDR1 SGDLS, CDR2 YYNGEE. The CDR3 extends over 13 amino acids. CDR3 sequence: CASSPGQPHGQYF. CDR3 DNA sequence: TGTGCCAGCAGCCCCGGACAGCCCCACGGGCAGTACTTC.

The genes are TRBV27 and TRBJ2-2; 9 bases fit TRBD2. CDR1 is MNHEY, CDR2 SMNVEV, per germline (reference sequence). The CDR3 is 15 amino acids. V shed 5 bases and J 4 bases; nucleotides not matched to a gene: 5. The CDR3, as DNA: TGTGCCAGCAGTCCCTTAGCGGGGGTCACCGGGGAGCTGTTTTTT. Its protein product is CASSPLAGVTGELFF.

Turning to this clonotype: Compared with germline, one end of the junction differs, possibly owing to a read error. CDR3 loop: CASTLLAGTYNEQFF. CDR3 sequence (DNA): TGTGCCAGCACCTTACTAGCGGGGACCTACAATGAGCAGTTCTTC. V is TRBV7-2 and J is TRBJ2-1; TRBD2 matches at 10 bases. The CDR3 has 15 amino acids. The V gene's germline CDR1 is SGHTA and CDR2 FQGNSA.

The chain combines TRBV15 with TRBJ2-5; TRBD1 matches at 10 bases. Trimming cost V 5 bases and J 3 bases; bases outside gene matches: 6. Germline lookup yields CDR1 LNHNV and CDR2 YYDKDF (reference sequence). The CDR3 is 15 amino acids. The DNA of the CDR3 is TGTGCCACCAGCGGGAAGGACAGGGGGAAAGAGACCCAGTACTTC. This gives the protein CATSGKDRGKETQYF.

The rearrangement uses TRBV9 and TRBJ2-3, with TRBD2 as a possible D gene (6 bases). The germline gives CDR1 SGDLS, CDR2 YYNGEE. The CDR3 runs 15 residues. The ends were cut back, 0 bases at V and 1 base at J, with 9 bases in the middle. The DNA of the CDR3 is TGTGCCAGCAGCGTAGTGACGGGGGGCACAGATACGCAGTATTTT. Its protein is CASSVVTGGTDTQYF.

The chain combines TRBV12-3 or TRBV12-4 with TRBJ2-5; TRBD2 agrees at 8 bases. The V gene end was trimmed by 3 bases and the J gene end by 7 bases; junction bases not matched to a gene: 1. The CDR3 runs to 12 residues. CDR3 residues: CASSLSGGTQYF. In nucleotides, the CDR3 is TGTGCCAGCAGTTTGAGCGGGGGGACCCAGTACTTC.

The rearrangement joins TRBV7-9 to TRBJ2-7; D is tentatively TRBD1 or TRBD2 (5 bases each). This CDR3 region has 16 residues. Germline V gene lookup returns CDR1 SEHNR and CDR2 FQNEAQ (reference sequence). The V gene lost 5 bases and the J gene lost 1 base, with 18 bases spanning the gap. The CDR3 DNA follows: TGTGCCAGCAGCGCCTCCGGGACGCAGAATTCCTACGAGCAGTACTTC. Protein: CASSASGTQNSYEQYF.

By proportion, this clonotype is medium-sized (0.01 to 0.1%). This chain uses TRBV5-5 with TRBJ1-1; a weak D match, TRBD1 (5 bases). Trimming stripped 3 bases from V and 5 bases from J, with 8 bases between. In germline, CDR1 is SGHKS, CDR2 YYEKEE (reference sequence). This CDR3 has 12 amino acids. DNA for the CDR3: TGTGCCAGCAGCTCGCAGGGTACTGAAGCTTTCTTT. It encodes CASSSQGTEAFF.

This clonotype was counted a few times. The chain uses TRBV7-8 and TRBJ2-2; TRBD1 is a possible D gene (5 bases). Trimming left V 2 bases short and J 0 bases short, with 13 bases between. CDR1 is SGHVS and CDR2 is FQNEAQ in the germline V gene. This CDR3 contains 17 residues. CDR3 DNA: TGTGCCAGCAGCTTACAGGGAAATACTCCGAACACCGGGGAGCTGTTTTTT. It yields the protein CASSLQGNTPNTGELFF.

This clonotype was counted only a few times. This chain uses TRBV25-1 with TRBJ2-7; no definite D call. Trimming pared 3 bases from V and 1 base from J, leaving 10 bases between. The CDR3 is made up of 14 amino acids. Per the germline V gene, CDR1 is MGHDK and CDR2 is SYGVNS. In nucleotides, the CDR3 is TGTGCCAGCAGTGATTTGAGAGTTTCCTACGAGCAGTACTTC. Its translation: CASSDLRVSYEQYF.

In this sample, this clonotype turned up a few times. The chain recombines TRBV7-8 with TRBJ2-7; the match to TRBD1 covers 10 bases. CDR1 is SGHVS and CDR2 is FQNEAQ in the germline V gene. The V and J ends lost 5 bases and 5 bases, in that order; junction bases with no gene match: 6. The CDR3 has 14 amino acids. CDR3 coding DNA: TGTGCCAGCAGCCCCGGGACAGGGGCGGACGAGCAGTACTTC. This codes for CASSPGTGADEQYF.

This clonotype was counted only a few times. This chain uses TRBV19 with TRBJ1-1; TRBD1 agrees at 8 bases. CDR3 length equals 16 residues. The V and J ends lost 5 bases and 0 bases, in that order; junction bases with no gene match: 8. From germline, CDR1 is LNHDA and CDR2 SQIVND (reference sequence). Here the CDR3 reads CASSPETGVVNTEAFF. In DNA, the CDR3 is TGTGCCAGTAGTCCGGAGACAGGGGTTGTGAACACTGAAGCTTTCTTT.

In its sample, this clonotype was seen a few times. V and J are TRBV7-9 and TRBJ2-1, with D uncertain. The CDR3 sequence is 15 residues long. V lost 4 bases, J lost 6 bases, and 16 bases lay in between. The germline V gene encodes CDR1 SEHNR and CDR2 FQNEAQ (reference sequence). The CDR3 nucleotides are TGTGCCAGCAGCTCGTATCGGACGGATCTCAATGAGCAGTTCTTC. Its protein product is CASSSYRTDLNEQFF.

This sequence joins TRBV6-5 and TRBJ2-3; possible D gene TRBD2, 6 bases. The CDR3 runs 15 residues. The germline V and J ends were trimmed by 5 bases and 0 bases, with 12 bases remaining between them. The germline V gene encodes CDR1 MNHEY and CDR2 SVGAGI. CDR3 sequence (DNA): TGTGCCAGCAGTCGGGACTCGACTAGCACAGATACGCAGTATTTT. Translating it yields CASSRDSTSTDTQYF.

This clonotype has just a few counts. The chain is built from TRBV7-9 and TRBJ2-7; 7 bases are a match to TRBD1. Germline CDR1 and CDR2: SEHNR and FQNEAQ (reference sequence). The ends lost 5 bases at V and 3 bases at J; junction bases unmatched: 13. This CDR3 comprises 16 residues. The CDR3 here is CASSHLERDSFYEQYF. The CDR3 bases are TGTGCCAGCAGCCATTTGGAAAGGGACAGCTTCTACGAGCAGTACTTC.

The chain links TRBV9 to TRBJ1-2; maybe TRBD1 (5 bases). V was pared by 0 bases and J by 4 bases, with 7 bases between. CDR3 size: 13 residues. Looked up from germline, CDR1 is SGDLS and CDR2 is YYNGEE. CDR3 nucleotides: TGTGCCAGCAGCGTAGGGGGGACCTATGGCTACACCTTC. As protein: CASSVGGTYGYTF.

This clonotype was counted a few times. This chain connects TRBV7-6 to TRBJ1-5, with D perhaps matching TRBD1 (5 bases). Germline-derived CDR1 and CDR2 are SGHVS and FNYEAQ. The CDR3 loop spans 15 amino acids. V lost 1 base and J 2 bases, leaving 9 bases between the germline ends. The CDR3 nucleotides are TGTGCCAGCAGCTTAGGCGGGGACGGCAATCAGCCCCAGCATTTT. Residues: CASSLGGDGNQPQHF.